The T cell receptor beta chain described here comes from a study of human T cells and chemical hapten exposure. Study-level results: Compared to controls, expanded TCRs made significantly more large clusters of similar CDR3s.

Per the original methods: A typical sample had around 96,000 TCRs, with roughly 20,000 to 690,600 overall. Via MiXCR, TCRdb re-called the RACE reads, giving one row per CDR3 protein. In this record, the V and J calls reflect TCRdb's handling and not the investigators' own analysis. The sample holds 80,000 or so distinct CDR3 sequences, about 10% seen once. The time point was: patch test 1, 2 weeks after DPC sensitization. Described treatment: therapeutic diphenylcyclopropenone sensitization with weekly scalp DPC. This clonotype was found a few times. The antigen is undetermined. The sequencing used whole blood, collected in connection with sensitization to the hapten diphenylcyclopropenone (DPC). The receptor was derived from a woman aged 50 to 65 with alopecia areata. Some clones in this sample may be carry-over from other donors' samples.

CDR3 bases: TGTGCCAGCAGCGCGTCTAGGGACAGGGGTAACTATGGCTACACCTTC. Its protein product is CASSASRDRGNYGYTF. The V gene is TRBV9, the J gene TRBJ1-2; 10 positions match TRBD1. This CDR3 has 16 amino acids. J was trimmed by 1 base and V by 3 bases; bases with no gene match: 6. Per germline, CDR1 SGDLS and CDR2 YYNGEE.